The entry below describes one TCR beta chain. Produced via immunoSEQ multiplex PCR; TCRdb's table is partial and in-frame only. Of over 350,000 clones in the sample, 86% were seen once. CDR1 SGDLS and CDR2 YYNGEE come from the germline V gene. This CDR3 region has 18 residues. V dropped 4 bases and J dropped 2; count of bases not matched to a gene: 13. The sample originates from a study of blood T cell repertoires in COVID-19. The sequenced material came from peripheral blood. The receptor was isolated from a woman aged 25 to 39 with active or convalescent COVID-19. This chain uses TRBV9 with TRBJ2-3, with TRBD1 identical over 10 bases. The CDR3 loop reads CASSTRPLGTGVTDTQYF. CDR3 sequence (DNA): TGTGCCAGCAGCACTAGACCCCTGGGGACAGGGGTCACAGATACGCAGTATTTT.